The clone carrying this T cell receptor (delta chain) is labeled as large. At the DNA level, this CDR3 is encoded by other sequences in the same sample as well. This entry is derived from a study of gamma-delta T cells after stem cell transplantation. TCRdb re-processed the RT-PCR reads via CATT. The data contain some 1,500 delta-chain clones, around 4.9% of them singletons. Trimming left V 6 bases short and J 0 bases short, with 14 bases between. Germline V gene sequence: CDR1 TSWWSYY, CDR2 QGS. This CDR3 spans 15 amino acids. Sequencing input: gamma-delta T cells. The J gene is TRDJ1, the V gene TRDV1; possible D gene TRDD3, 5 bases. The TCR was taken from a human donor. It is not recorded whose cells these are; they may come from a transplant donor. CDR3 coding DNA: TGTGCTCTTGGTGCGTGGGTGGGGCACACCGATAAACTCATCTTT. Protein: CALGAWVGHTDKLIF.